Sequencing of this TCR beta chain was carried out in a study of cytomegalovirus exposure and HLA in healthy donors. Study-level information: Most donors, more than 80% of around 400 genotyped, fell in the Caucasian-associated ancestry cluster.

It was with 60 Vbeta and 13 Jbeta primers that the PCR ran. Profiling relied on immunoSEQ multiplex PCR, and the TCRdb table lists in-frame clones only, not all of them. This sample has some 150,000 clones, with around three quarters found just once. Source material: PBMCs. The sequence was collected from a man aged 35-49 years in good health and CMV-seronegative.

CDR3 in amino acids: CASSSSGVYNEQFF. In DNA, the CDR3 is TGTGCCAGCAGTTCTAGCGGGGTCTACAATGAGCAGTTCTTC. The chain uses TRBV27 and TRBJ2-1, with 9 nucleotides matching TRBD2. After removal of 4 bases from V and 3 bases from J, the junction contained 1 base not matched to a gene. This CDR3 comprises 14 residues. CDR1 is MNHEY and CDR2 is SMNVEV in the germline V gene (reference sequence).